A single sample gave rise to the 20 T cell receptor beta chains below, sequenced in a study of cytomegalovirus exposure and HLA in healthy donors. The primer mix had 60 Vbeta and 13 Jbeta primers. Clones were read by immunoSEQ multiplex PCR, and TCRdb kept only the in-frame ones, dropping some. This sample has 70,000 to 95,000 clones, with approximately 72% found just once. Material for sequencing was PBMCs. These receptors all stem from a man in his thirties or forties in good health and CMV-seropositive.

With respect to this clone: This probably arose from a read error, given a far larger clone one base away. The genes are TRBV6-4 and TRBJ2-3, with 14 bases fitting TRBD2. Germline V gene lookup returns CDR1 MRHNA and CDR2 SNTAGT. After removal of 5 bases from V and 4 bases from J, the junction contained 2 bases not matched to a gene. This CDR3 region has 15 residues. The CDR3 bases are TGTGCCAGCAGTTCGACTAGCGGGGGGGCAGATACGCAGTATTTT. As protein: CASSSTSGGADTQYF.

Only one count was recorded for this clone. This CDR3 is CSVGGQGKAGELFF. DNA of the CDR3: TGCAGCGTTGGGGGACAGGGCAAGGCCGGGGAGCTGTTTTTT. The chain couples TRBV29-1 to TRBJ2-2; 9 bases agree with TRBD1. The CDR3 runs to 14 residues. Losses at the gene ends were 4 bases for V and 6 bases for J; bases not matched to a gene: 6. Germline V lookup: CDR1 SQVTM, CDR2 ANQGSEA.

The chain recombines TRBV5-6 with TRBJ2-3; 7 positions match TRBD2. CDR3 length: 17 amino acids. Germline CDR1 is SGHDT and CDR2 is YYEEEE. V dropped 1 base and J dropped 0; count of bases not matched to a gene: 8. The CDR3 bases are TGTGCCAGCAGCTTGCCCGGCGGGGGAGCTAGCACAGATACGCAGTATTTT. Translation gives CASSLPGGGASTDTQYF. The whole variable domain, remainder taken from reference TRBV5-6 and TRBJ2-3, is DAGVTQSPTHLIKTRGQQVTLRCSPKSGHDTVSWYQQALGQGPQFIFQYYEEEERQRGNFPDRFSGHQFPNYSSELNVNALLLGDSALYLCASSLPGGGASTDTQYFGPGTRLTVL.

This clone was detected a few times. CDR3 loop: CASSVATGYTPGNEQFF. In nucleotides, the CDR3 is TGTGCCAGCAGCGTAGCTACGGGGTACACCCCCGGCAATGAGCAGTTCTTC. The rearrangement joins TRBV9 to TRBJ2-1, with D possibly TRBD2 on 5 matching bases. The germline V gene encodes CDR1 SGDLS and CDR2 YYNGEE. The CDR3 is 17 amino acids. The V and J ends lost 0 bases and 6 bases respectively, with 19 bases between them.

This clone has more than one count but fewer than ten. Here the CDR3 DNA reads TGTGCCAGCAGCTTAACCCTAGCGGGTCTGCTCAATGAGCAGTTCTTC. This translates into CASSLTLAGLLNEQFF. V gene TRBV7-3 combines with J gene TRBJ2-1; 8 bases are shared with TRBD2. Trimming removed 0 bases from V and 6 bases from J; junction bases left unmatched: 7. This CDR3 contains 16 residues. Germline V gene data show CDR1 as SGHTA and CDR2 as FQGTGA.

The chain uses TRBV7-6 and TRBJ1-2; 7 nucleotides match TRBD1. The trim removed 5 bases at V and 4 bases at J, leaving 13 bases unmatched. Looked up from germline, CDR1 is SGHVS and CDR2 is FNYEAQ. The CDR3 sequence is 16 residues long. The CDR3 DNA reads TGTGCCAGCAGCCCACTAACCGACAGGGTAGGCTATGGCTACACCTTC. Its protein is CASSPLTDRVGYGYTF.

This sequence joins TRBV6-6 and TRBJ1-2; D ambiguous. Germline CDR1 is MNHNY and CDR2 is SVGAGI (reference sequence). This CDR3 region has 11 residues. Trimming pared 5 bases from V and 8 bases from J, leaving 9 bases between. The CDR3 loop is CASSHHRGYTF. CDR3 sequence (DNA): TGTGCCAGCAGTCACCATCGGGGCTACACCTTC.

The chain is built from TRBV14 and TRBJ2-1; 9 bases fit TRBD2. Germline V gene sequence: CDR1 SGHDN, CDR2 FVKESK. The V segment lost 5 bases and the J segment 9 bases; nucleotides outside the gene matches: 11. The CDR3 has 15 residues. The CDR3 DNA is TGTGCCAGCAGCATGAGCGGGGGGATCACTAGTGAGCAGTTCTTC. Its protein product is CASSMSGGITSEQFF. Supplemented by reference TRBV14 and TRBJ2-1, the full variable domain reads EAGVTQFPSHSVIEKGQTVTLRCDPISGHDNLYWYRRVMGKEIKFLLHFVKESKQDESGMPNNRFLAERTGGTYSTLKVQPAELEDSGVYFCASSMSGGITSEQFFGPGTRLTVL.

V is TRBV25-1 and J is TRBJ2-7; D remains unclear. Germline loops: CDR1 MGHDK, CDR2 SYGVNS. This CDR3 spans 15 amino acids. V lost 1 base, J lost 3 bases, and 13 bases lay in between. The CDR3 loop reads CASSEWSAFDYEQYF. CDR3 bases: TGTGCCAGCAGTGAATGGTCAGCGTTCGACTACGAGCAGTACTTC.

The chain links TRBV6-5 to TRBJ2-3; tentative D call: TRBD2 (6 bases). The CDR3 extends over 16 amino acids. The germline V gene encodes CDR1 MNHEY and CDR2 SVGAGI. Trimming removed 2 bases from V and 5 bases from J, with 17 bases in between. The CDR3 nucleotides are TGTGCCAGCAGTTACGAGCGGGCATGGGGGGAAGATACGCAGTATTTT. It is translated as CASSYERAWGEDTQYF.

The sample holds a few counts of this clone. This sequence joins TRBV4-1 and TRBJ2-5; the D gene is possibly TRBD1 (5 bases). The germline CDR1 and CDR2 sequences are MGHRA and YSYEKL. This CDR3 contains 15 residues. Trimming pared 2 bases from V and 5 bases from J, leaving 15 bases between. In DNA form, the CDR3 reads TGCGCCAGCAGCCAATTATTGGCCAGGGCTGAGACCCAGTACTTC. Protein product: CASSQLLARAETQYF.

The chain recombines TRBV7-9 with TRBJ1-2; 10 bases map to TRBD1. The CDR3 sequence is 15 residues long. Germline V gene lookup returns CDR1 SEHNR and CDR2 FQNEAQ (reference sequence). The junction had 11 bases not matched to a gene; V was cut back by 5 bases and J by 8 bases. The CDR3 DNA reads as TGTGCCAGCAGCCGACGGGACAGGGGCCAGGGGGGCTACACCTTC. Translating it yields CASSRRDRGQGGYTF.

The chain couples TRBV27 to TRBJ2-1, with 9 bases matching TRBD1. Germline trimming cut 5 bases from V and 6 bases from J; bases unmatched to any gene: 8. Germline V CDR1 and CDR2: MNHEY, SMNVEV (reference sequence). This CDR3 is built from 15 residues. The CDR3 here is CASSPWDRVSNEQFF. In nucleotides, the CDR3 is TGTGCCAGCAGTCCCTGGGACAGGGTATCCAATGAGCAGTTCTTC.

The CDR3 protein is CASSLVLAISNYGYTF. In nucleotides, the CDR3 is TGTGCCAGCAGCTTAGTCCTAGCTATCTCTAACTATGGCTACACCTTC. The chain links TRBV7-8 to TRBJ1-2; D not resolved. This CDR3 is built from 16 residues. Per the germline V gene, CDR1 is SGHVS and CDR2 is FQNEAQ. V was pared by 1 base and J by 0 bases, with 12 bases between.

The rearrangement uses TRBV9 and TRBJ1-3; TRBD1 matches at 7 bases. The V gene end was trimmed by 4 bases and the J gene end by 0 bases; junction bases not matched to a gene: 7. CDR3 length equals 16 residues. Germline values: CDR1 SGDLS, CDR2 YYNGEE. The CDR3 DNA reads TGTGCCAGCAGCCCGCAGGGACAGTCCTCTGGAAACACCATATATTTT. It translates to CASSPQGQSSGNTIYF.

About this clone: No conserved phenylalanine or tryptophan ends this CDR3, so it is likely a read error. The DNA is left out, because the CDR3 cannot be placed on it with certainty; the CDR3 is given as TCRdb lists it. The chain is built from TRBV11-3 and TRBJ1-1; the D segment call TRBD1 is taken from the table without a DNA check. Per the germline V gene, CDR1 is SGHNT and CDR2 is YENEEA. Termini included, the CDR3 measures 10 amino acids. CDR3 in amino acids: CASSLVRDTA.

This clone was observed a few times. The rearrangement links TRBV5-1 to TRBJ1-1, with 7 bases lining up with TRBD1. The ends lost 5 bases at V and 1 base at J; junction bases unmatched: 8. The CDR3 loop spans 15 amino acids. Germline loops: CDR1 SGHRS, CDR2 YFSETQ. The CDR3 reads CASSLGGSTNTEAFF. DNA for the CDR3: TGCGCCAGCAGTTTAGGGGGCAGTACGAACACTGAAGCTTTCTTT.

The J gene is TRBJ2-1, the V gene TRBV15; possible D gene TRBD1, 6 bases. Per the germline V gene, CDR1 is LNHNV and CDR2 is YYDKDF (reference sequence). There are 15 residues in the CDR3. V shed 0 bases and J shed 9 bases, with 15 bases lying between them. The CDR3 here is CATSRDSNRAIEQFF. CDR3 coding DNA: TGTGCCACCAGCAGAGATTCGAACAGGGCGATTGAGCAGTTCTTC.

The chain recombines TRBV4-1 with TRBJ2-5; D remains unclear. Trimming took off 4 bases at V and 11 bases at J, with 14 bases between the two ends. CDR1 and CDR2 from the germline V gene are MGHRA and YSYEKL. The CDR3 contains 12 residues. The CDR3, as DNA: TGCGCCAGCAGCCGTAAAGACGGAGAGCAGTACTTC. This translates into CASSRKDGEQYF.

V usage is TRBV7-2 and J usage is TRBJ2-2; perhaps TRBD2 as D (5 bases). The CDR3 has 13 amino acids. Per germline, CDR1 SGHTA and CDR2 FQGNSA. V was trimmed by 6 bases and J by 6 bases, leaving 11 bases between them. The CDR3: CASSQLVSGELFF. CDR3 bases: TGTGCCAGCAGTCAACTAGTTTCCGGGGAGCTGTTTTTT.